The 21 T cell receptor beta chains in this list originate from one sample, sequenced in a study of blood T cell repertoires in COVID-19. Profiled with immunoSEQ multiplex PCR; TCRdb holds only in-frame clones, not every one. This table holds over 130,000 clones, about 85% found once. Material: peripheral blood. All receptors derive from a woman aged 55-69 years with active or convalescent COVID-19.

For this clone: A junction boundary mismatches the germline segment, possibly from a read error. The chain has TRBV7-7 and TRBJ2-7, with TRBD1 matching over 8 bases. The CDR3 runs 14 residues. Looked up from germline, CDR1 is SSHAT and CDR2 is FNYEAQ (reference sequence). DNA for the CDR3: TGTGCTAGCAGCTTATCACAGGGGGCCTACGAGCAGTACTTC. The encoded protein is CASSLSQGAYEQYF.

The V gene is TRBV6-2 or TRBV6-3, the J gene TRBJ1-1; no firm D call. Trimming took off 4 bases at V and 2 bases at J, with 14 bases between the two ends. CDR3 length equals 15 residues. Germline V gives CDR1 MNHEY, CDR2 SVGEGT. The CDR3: CASSSGWSTNTEAFF. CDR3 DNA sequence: TGTGCCAGCAGTTCCGGTTGGTCAACCAACACTGAAGCTTTCTTT.

As DNA, the CDR3 is TGTGCTAGTGTCGAGGGGGCGGACGGTCAGCCCCAGCATTTT. This gives the protein CASVEGADGQPQHF. The chain couples TRBV12-5 to TRBJ1-5; 7 bases map to TRBD1. CDR3 length equals 14 residues. With 7 bases clipped from V and 6 bases from J, the junction kept 9 bases outside the gene matches. The V gene's germline CDR1 is LGHNT and CDR2 FRNRAP.

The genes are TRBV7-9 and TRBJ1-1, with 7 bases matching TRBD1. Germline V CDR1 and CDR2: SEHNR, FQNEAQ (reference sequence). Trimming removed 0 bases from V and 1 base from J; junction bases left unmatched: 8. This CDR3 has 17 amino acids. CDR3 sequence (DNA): TGTGCCAGCAGCTTAGCAGGGGGCATCGGGGCGAACACTGAAGCTTTCTTT. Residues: CASSLAGGIGANTEAFF.

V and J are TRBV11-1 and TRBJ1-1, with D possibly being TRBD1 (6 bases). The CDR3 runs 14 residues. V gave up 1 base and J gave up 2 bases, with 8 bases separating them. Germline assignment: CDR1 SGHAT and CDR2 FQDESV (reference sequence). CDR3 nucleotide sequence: TGTGCCAGCAGCTTAGGGGGGGGCAACACTGAAGCTTTCTTT. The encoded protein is CASSLGGGNTEAFF.

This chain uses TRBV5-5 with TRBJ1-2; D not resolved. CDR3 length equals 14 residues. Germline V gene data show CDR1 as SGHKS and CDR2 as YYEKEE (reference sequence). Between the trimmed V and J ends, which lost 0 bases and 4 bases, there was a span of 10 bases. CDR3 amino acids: CASSLADGIYGYTF. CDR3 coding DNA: TGTGCCAGCAGCTTGGCCGACGGGATCTATGGCTACACCTTC.

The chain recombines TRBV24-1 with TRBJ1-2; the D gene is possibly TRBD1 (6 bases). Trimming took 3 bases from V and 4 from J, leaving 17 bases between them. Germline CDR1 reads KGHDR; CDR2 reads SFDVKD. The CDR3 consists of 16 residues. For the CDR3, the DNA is TGTGCCACCAGTGATCCTAGACGTACAGGGATCTATGGCTACACCTTC. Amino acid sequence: CATSDPRRTGIYGYTF.

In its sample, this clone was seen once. CDR3 sequence reads: CAISVGRQNYGYTF. CDR3 bases: TGTGCCATCAGTGTAGGTAGACAGAACTATGGCTACACCTTC. The genes are TRBV10-3 and TRBJ1-2; weak D call: TRBD1 (5 bases). CDR3 length: 14 amino acids. The germline V gene has CDR1 ENHRY and CDR2 SYGVKD. Trimming stripped 4 bases from V and 2 bases from J, with 11 bases between.

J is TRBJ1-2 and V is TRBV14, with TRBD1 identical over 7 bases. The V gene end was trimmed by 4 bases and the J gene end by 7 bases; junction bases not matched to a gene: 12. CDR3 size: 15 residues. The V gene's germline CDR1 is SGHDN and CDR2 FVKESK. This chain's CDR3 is CASSLIEGARVGYTF. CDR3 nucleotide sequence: TGTGCCAGCAGCCTAATCGAGGGGGCTCGCGTTGGCTACACCTTC.

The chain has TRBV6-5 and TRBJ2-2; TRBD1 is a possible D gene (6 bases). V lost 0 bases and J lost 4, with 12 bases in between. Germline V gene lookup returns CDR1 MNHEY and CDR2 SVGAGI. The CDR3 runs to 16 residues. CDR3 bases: TGTGCCAGCAGTTACTCGAAACAGGGTGGCACCGGGGAGCTGTTTTTT. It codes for CASSYSKQGGTGELFF.

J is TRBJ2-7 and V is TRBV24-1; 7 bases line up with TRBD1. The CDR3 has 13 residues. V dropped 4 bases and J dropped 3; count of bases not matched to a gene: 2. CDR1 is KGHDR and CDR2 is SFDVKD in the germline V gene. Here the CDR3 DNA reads TGTGCCACCAGTGACGGGGACAGCTACGAGCAGTACTTC. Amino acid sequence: CATSDGDSYEQYF.

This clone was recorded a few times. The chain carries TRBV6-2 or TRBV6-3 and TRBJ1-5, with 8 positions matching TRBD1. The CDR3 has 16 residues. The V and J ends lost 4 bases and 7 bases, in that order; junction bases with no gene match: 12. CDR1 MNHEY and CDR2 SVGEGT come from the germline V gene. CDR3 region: CASSSSEGQVGQPQHF. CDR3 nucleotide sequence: TGTGCCAGCAGTTCGTCAGAGGGACAGGTCGGACAGCCCCAGCATTTT.

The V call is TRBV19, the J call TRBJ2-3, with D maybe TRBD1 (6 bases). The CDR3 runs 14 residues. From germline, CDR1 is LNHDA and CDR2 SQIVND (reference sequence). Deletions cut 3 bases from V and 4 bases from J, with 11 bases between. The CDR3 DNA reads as TGTGCCAGTAGTATCCTTAGGGGGTCAGATACGCAGTATTTT. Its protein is CASSILRGSDTQYF.

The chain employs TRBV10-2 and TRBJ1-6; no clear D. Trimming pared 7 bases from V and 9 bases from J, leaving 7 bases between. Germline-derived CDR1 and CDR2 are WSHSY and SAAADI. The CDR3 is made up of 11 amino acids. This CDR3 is CASTSGSPLHF. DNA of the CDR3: TGCGCCAGCACATCCGGTTCACCCCTCCACTTT.

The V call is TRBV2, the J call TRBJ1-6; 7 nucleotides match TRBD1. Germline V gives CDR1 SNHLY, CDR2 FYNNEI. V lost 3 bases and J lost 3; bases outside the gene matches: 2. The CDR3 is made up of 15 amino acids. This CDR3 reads CASSDRGDYNSPLHF. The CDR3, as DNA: TGTGCCAGCAGTGACAGGGGGGACTATAATTCACCCCTCCACTTT.

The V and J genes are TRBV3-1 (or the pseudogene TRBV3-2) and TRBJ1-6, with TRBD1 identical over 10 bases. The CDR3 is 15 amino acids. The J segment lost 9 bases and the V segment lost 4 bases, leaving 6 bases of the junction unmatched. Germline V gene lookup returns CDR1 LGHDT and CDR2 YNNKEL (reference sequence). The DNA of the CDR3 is TGTGCCAGCAGCCTATCGACAGGGGGCGGTTCACCCCTCCACTTT. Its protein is CASSLSTGGGSPLHF.

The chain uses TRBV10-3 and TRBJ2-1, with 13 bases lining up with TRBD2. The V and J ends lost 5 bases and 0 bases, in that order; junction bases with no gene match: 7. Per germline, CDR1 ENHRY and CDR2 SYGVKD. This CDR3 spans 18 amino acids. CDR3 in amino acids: CAISPGLAGSSSYNEQFF. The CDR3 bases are TGTGCCATCAGTCCGGGACTAGCGGGGTCAAGCTCCTACAATGAGCAGTTCTTC.

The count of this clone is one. CDR3 DNA: TGTGCCACCAGTGAGGGCAGGGGTGGGAATGAGCAGTTCTTC. Its translation: CATSEGRGGNEQFF. This rearrangement joins TRBV24-1 to TRBJ2-1; perhaps TRBD1 as D (6 bases). The CDR3 extends over 14 amino acids. V lost 4 bases to trimming and J lost 7 bases, with 13 bases between them. Looked up from germline, CDR1 is KGHDR and CDR2 is SFDVKD.

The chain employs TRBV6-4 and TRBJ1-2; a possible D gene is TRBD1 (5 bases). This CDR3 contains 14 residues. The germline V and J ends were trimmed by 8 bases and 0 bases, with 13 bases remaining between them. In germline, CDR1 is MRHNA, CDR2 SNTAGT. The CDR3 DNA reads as TGTGCCAGCCTGGGACTGCGAGCTAACTATGGCTACACCTTC. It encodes CASLGLRANYGYTF.

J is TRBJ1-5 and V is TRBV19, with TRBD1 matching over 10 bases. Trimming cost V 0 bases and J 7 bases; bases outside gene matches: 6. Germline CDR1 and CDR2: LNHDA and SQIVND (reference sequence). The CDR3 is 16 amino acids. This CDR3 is CASSIDRTGGQQPQHF. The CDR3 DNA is TGTGCCAGTAGTATAGATCGGACAGGGGGACAACAGCCCCAGCATTTT.

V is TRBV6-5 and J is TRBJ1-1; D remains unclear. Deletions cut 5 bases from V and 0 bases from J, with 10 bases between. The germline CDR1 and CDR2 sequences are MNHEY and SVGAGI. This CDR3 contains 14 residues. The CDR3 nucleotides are TGTGCCAGCAGTAACCGGGATTTGAACACTGAAGCTTTCTTT. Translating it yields CASSNRDLNTEAFF.